These 32 T cell receptor beta chains came from one sample sequenced in a study of blood T cell repertoires in COVID-19. Sequencing used immunoSEQ multiplex PCR; TCRdb keeps in-frame clones, though not all of them. Among 150,000 to 200,000 clones listed, 76% were seen once. The sequenced material came from peripheral blood. The receptors originated from a woman in her forties or fifties with active or convalescent COVID-19.

This chain links TRBV5-1 with TRBJ2-2, with TRBD2 matching 12 bases. CDR1 is SGHRS and CDR2 is YFSETQ in the germline V gene. Trimming at V came to 2 bases and at J to 1 base, leaving 3 bases not matched to a gene. This CDR3 has 17 amino acids. The CDR3 bases are TGCGCCAGCAGCTTCTCTAGCGGGGGGGTGAACACCGGGGAGCTGTTTTTT. Its translation: CASSFSSGGVNTGELFF.

This clone was seen a few times. The chain joins TRBV18 to TRBJ2-7, with D possibly TRBD1 on 5 matching bases. The CDR3 has 14 residues. The V gene lost 0 bases and the J gene lost 1 base, with 7 bases spanning the gap. Germline assignment: CDR1 KGHSH and CDR2 LQKENI. The CDR3 spells CASSPPTESYEQYF. CDR3 coding DNA: TGTGCCAGCTCACCACCGACAGAATCCTACGAGCAGTACTTC.

The CDR3 bases are TGTGCCAGCAGCTTAGGACTAGCGGGAGGTATCGCCAATGAGCAGTTCTTC. It codes for CASSLGLAGGIANEQFF. V usage is TRBV7-9 and J usage is TRBJ2-1; 13 bases agree with TRBD2. Germline V lookup: CDR1 SEHNR, CDR2 FQNEAQ (reference sequence). V shed 1 base, J shed 6 bases, and the junction held 6 bases outside the gene matches. The CDR3 spans 17 residues.

CDR3 sequence reads: CASSQAGGDSAGTQYF. CDR3 nucleotides: TGCGCCAGCAGCCAAGCTGGGGGGGACTCCGCGGGGACCCAGTACTTC. V gene TRBV4-3 combines with J gene TRBJ2-5; 7 nucleotides align to TRBD2. This CDR3 contains 16 residues. J was trimmed by 7 bases and V by 1 base; bases with no gene match: 12. Germline assignment: CDR1 LGHNA and CDR2 YSLEER.

The chain joins TRBV4-1 to TRBJ2-5, with D possibly TRBD2 on 6 matching bases. The CDR3 is 16 residues long. Germline V gene data show CDR1 as MGHRA and CDR2 as YSYEKL. Trimming took 4 bases from V and 5 from J, leaving 20 bases between them. The CDR3 nucleotides are TGCGCCAGCAGCCGAGATTGGCCGGGAGCCCCCGAGACCCAGTACTTC. Encoded protein: CASSRDWPGAPETQYF.

This chain's CDR3 is CASSLGGQERGYTF. DNA for the CDR3: TGTGCCAGCAGTTTAGGGGGCCAGGAGCGCGGCTACACCTTC. V and J are TRBV28 and TRBJ1-2; perhaps TRBD1 as D (6 bases). This CDR3 is built from 14 residues. Trimming cost V 2 bases and J 8 bases, with 15 bases left between them. Germline assignment: CDR1 MDHEN and CDR2 SYDVKM.

V is TRBV7-3 and J is TRBJ1-2; D not resolved. Germline V gene sequence: CDR1 SGHTA, CDR2 FQGTGA. Trimming shortened V by 5 bases and J by 3 bases, and 22 bases separated the two germline ends. CDR3 length: 17 residues. In nucleotides, the CDR3 is TGTGCCAGCAGCCTGGGGTACGAGGGCAATTCGGACTATGGCTACACCTTC. Its translation: CASSLGYEGNSDYGYTF.

V and J are TRBV14 and TRBJ1-1; a weak D match, TRBD1 (5 bases). The germline gives CDR1 SGHDN, CDR2 FVKESK. With 4 bases removed from V and 5 bases from J, the gap between germline ends came to 20 bases. The CDR3 extends over 16 amino acids. CDR3 residues: CASSPLRDLRGTEAFF. DNA for the CDR3: TGTGCCAGCAGCCCTCTGCGGGACTTGCGTGGAACTGAAGCTTTCTTT.

This clone was detected only a few times. The V and J genes are TRBV7-6 and TRBJ1-6, with D possibly TRBD1 on 6 matching bases. The ends were cut back, 2 bases at V and 5 bases at J, with 16 bases in the middle. Germline lookup yields CDR1 SGHVS and CDR2 FNYEAQ. The CDR3 spans 17 residues. The CDR3, as DNA: TGTGCCAGCAGCTTAACGGGGACACCTACAAATAATTCACCCCTCCACTTT. This translates into CASSLTGTPTNNSPLHF.

On this clone itself: This sample also contains other DNA sequences that code for the same CDR3. This chain connects TRBV30 to TRBJ2-5, with TRBD2 matching 10 bases. CDR1 and CDR2 from the germline V gene are GTSNPN and SVGIG (reference sequence). The CDR3 contains 14 residues. The V segment lost 2 bases and the J segment 4 bases; nucleotides outside the gene matches: 4. The CDR3 DNA reads as TGTGCCTGGAGTCTAGCGGGGGTCGGAGAGACCCAGTACTTC. Encoded protein: CAWSLAGVGETQYF.

The rearrangement links TRBV19 to TRBJ2-3, with D possibly TRBD1 on 6 matching bases. Trimming took off 5 bases at V and 1 base at J, with 10 bases between the two ends. The CDR3 is 14 residues long. Germline CDR1 LNHDA, CDR2 SQIVND (reference sequence). The CDR3 DNA follows: TGTGCCAGTAGTCCCCGACAGGGCACAGATACGCAGTATTTT. This encodes CASSPRQGTDTQYF.

The chain employs TRBV5-1 and TRBJ1-3; D may be TRBD1 (6 bases). Per germline, CDR1 SGHRS and CDR2 YFSETQ. Trimming removed 0 bases from V and 0 bases from J, with 13 bases in between. The CDR3 totals 17 residues. The CDR3 spells CASSLGQGTHSGNTIYF. CDR3 sequence (DNA): TGCGCCAGCAGCTTGGGCCAAGGGACACACTCTGGAAACACCATATATTTT.

The V call is TRBV28, the J call TRBJ1-4; D gene uncertain. Trimming removed 5 bases from V and 4 bases from J, with 11 bases in between. The CDR3 spans 14 residues. Per the germline V gene, CDR1 is MDHEN and CDR2 is SYDVKM. The CDR3 loop is CASSVNSVNEKLFF. The DNA of the CDR3 is TGTGCCAGCAGTGTAAATTCCGTTAATGAAAAACTGTTTTTT.

This chain uses TRBV6-6 with TRBJ2-1; 7 bases map to TRBD1. CDR3 length: 12 residues. Losses at the gene ends were 6 bases for V and 10 bases for J; bases not matched to a gene: 6. Germline-derived CDR1 and CDR2 are MNHNY and SVGAGI (reference sequence). The CDR3 DNA sequence: TGTGCCAGCAGCACGACAGGGTTGGAGCAGTTCTTC. Translated: CASSTTGLEQFF.

J is TRBJ2-7 and V is TRBV6-4; TRBD1 matches at 9 bases. Germline V gene data show CDR1 as MRHNA and CDR2 as SNTAGT. This CDR3 is 11 amino acids long. V lost 9 bases and J lost 3; bases outside the gene matches: 0. CDR3 in DNA: TGTGCCAGGGGACAGGGCTACGAGCAGTACTTC. Translation gives CARGQGYEQYF.

V usage is TRBV28 and J usage is TRBJ1-1; TRBD1 aligns across 9 bases. The CDR3 sequence is 13 residues long. Unmatched junction bases numbered 11, after V lost 5 bases and J lost 13 bases. Germline-derived CDR1 and CDR2 are MDHEN and SYDVKM. As DNA, the CDR3 is TGTGCCAGCAGTAAACAAGGACAGGGGTTCGTTTTCTTT. The encoded protein is CASSKQGQGFVFF.

DNA for the CDR3: TGTGCCAGCAGCCAAGATATGGGGGGGTACAATGAGCAGTTCTTC. It encodes CASSQDMGGYNEQFF. This chain uses TRBV4-2 with TRBJ2-1; 7 nucleotides match TRBD2. V shed 0 bases and J 4 bases; nucleotides not matched to a gene: 3. The germline gives CDR1 LGHNA, CDR2 YNFKEQ. This CDR3 is built from 15 residues.

The rearrangement links TRBV15 to TRBJ2-1, with TRBD2 matching over 13 bases. J was trimmed by 8 bases and V by 0 bases; bases with no gene match: 7. The CDR3 has 17 amino acids. Germline V gene lookup returns CDR1 LNHNV and CDR2 YYDKDF (reference sequence). The DNA of the CDR3 is TGTGCCACCAGCAGAGACCAAAGACTAGCGGGAGGATATGAGCAGTTCTTC. This sequence encodes CATSRDQRLAGGYEQFF.

The rearrangement uses TRBV7-2 and TRBJ1-6; a weak D match, TRBD1 (6 bases). CDR1 SGHTA and CDR2 FQGNSA come from the germline V gene. V lost 1 base and J lost 13, with 17 bases in between. The CDR3 loop spans 15 amino acids. The CDR3 DNA reads TGTGCCAGCAGCTTAGGGACAGATAGAAAGCCGCCCCTCCACTTT. Translated: CASSLGTDRKPPLHF.

This clone occurred a few times. This chain joins TRBV5-1 and TRBJ1-2, with 8 bases aligning to TRBD1. CDR3 length equals 14 residues. Unmatched junction bases numbered 8, after V lost 4 bases and J lost 6 bases. The V gene's germline CDR1 is SGHRS and CDR2 YFSETQ. The chain's CDR3 is CASSTRLTGDGYTF. CDR3 nucleotide sequence: TGCGCCAGCAGCACACGGCTGACAGGGGATGGCTACACCTTC.

This chain joins TRBV7-2 and TRBJ2-1; 7 positions agree with TRBD2. Germline V CDR1 and CDR2: SGHTA, FQGNSA. This CDR3 comprises 16 residues. The ends lost 4 bases at V and 7 bases at J; junction bases unmatched: 13. CDR3 sequence reads: CASSSLPGTTRNEQFF. The CDR3 DNA sequence: TGTGCCAGCAGCTCTCTTCCTGGGACTACCAGGAATGAGCAGTTCTTC.

This clone was recorded a few times. The chain uses TRBV6-9 and TRBJ2-1, with TRBD2 identical over 8 bases. J gave up 6 bases and V 8 bases, and 9 bases lay outside the gene matches. CDR3 length: 14 amino acids. The germline V gene has CDR1 MNHGY and CDR2 SVAAGI. The DNA of the CDR3 is TGTGCCAGCTTTAGCAGCGGGAGAATCAATGAGCAGTTCTTC. Protein product: CASFSSGRINEQFF.

CDR3 region: CASSLIRGEQFF. The CDR3 bases are TGTGCCAGCAGCCTGATACGGGGGGAGCAGTTCTTC. This chain connects TRBV5-6 to TRBJ2-1; perhaps TRBD2 as D (6 bases). From germline, CDR1 is SGHDT and CDR2 YYEEEE. The ends were cut back, 4 bases at V and 10 bases at J, with 12 bases in the middle. CDR3 size: 12 residues.

The chain links TRBV19 to TRBJ1-1, with TRBD1 identical over 7 bases. CDR1 and CDR2 from the germline V gene are LNHDA and SQIVND (reference sequence). J gave up 6 bases and V 5 bases, and 15 bases lay outside the gene matches. The CDR3 has 16 residues. The CDR3 coding sequence is TGTGCCAGTAGTCTCGGGACAGTTTACCCCAGGGCTGAAGCTTTCTTT. Translating it yields CASSLGTVYPRAEAFF.

The chain employs TRBV24-1 and TRBJ2-1; 8 nucleotides match TRBD2. Trimming cost V 4 bases and J 6 bases; bases outside gene matches: 4. In germline, CDR1 is KGHDR, CDR2 SFDVKD. The CDR3 length is 14 residues. The CDR3 sequence: CATSEAGVLNEQFF. The CDR3 nucleotides are TGTGCCACCAGTGAAGCGGGGGTTCTCAATGAGCAGTTCTTC.

This clone has just one count. The J gene is TRBJ2-5, the V gene TRBV5-1, with 9 bases that match TRBD1. Losses at the gene ends were 0 bases for V and 5 bases for J; bases not matched to a gene: 5. This CDR3 has 15 amino acids. The germline V gene has CDR1 SGHRS and CDR2 YFSETQ. This CDR3 reads CASSLGTGVEETQYF. The CDR3 DNA is TGCGCCAGCAGCTTGGGGACAGGGGTGGAGGAGACCCAGTACTTC.

This clone was seen once. The chain carries TRBV7-2 and TRBJ1-6; D is uncertain. The CDR3 contains 15 residues. Germline V lookup: CDR1 SGHTA, CDR2 FQGNSA. Trimming took 1 base from V and 7 from J, leaving 11 bases between them. The chain's CDR3 is CASSLDPPSNSPLHF. As DNA, the CDR3 is TGTGCCAGCAGCTTAGATCCCCCCTCCAATTCACCCCTCCACTTT.

The chain couples TRBV7-9 to TRBJ1-4; maybe TRBD1 (6 bases). Germline V gives CDR1 SEHNR, CDR2 FQNEAQ (reference sequence). This CDR3 contains 16 residues. The germline V and J ends were trimmed by 2 bases and 0 bases, with 10 bases remaining between them. The CDR3 sequence: CASSLTPGATNEKLFF. CDR3 in DNA: TGTGCCAGCAGCTTAACCCCAGGGGCAACTAATGAAAAACTGTTTTTT.

The chain carries TRBV5-1 and TRBJ2-3; 8 nucleotides agree with TRBD2. The germline CDR1 and CDR2 sequences are SGHRS and YFSETQ. This CDR3 comprises 16 residues. With 5 bases clipped from V and 1 base from J, the junction kept 9 bases outside the gene matches. The CDR3 DNA reads TGCGCCAGCAGGCCGACAAGCGGGGGCCGCACAGATACGCAGTATTTT. Residues: CASRPTSGGRTDTQYF.

The genes are TRBV4-3 and TRBJ2-7, with 8 positions matching TRBD1. CDR3 length equals 15 residues. The ends lost 1 base at V and 3 bases at J; junction bases unmatched: 5. The germline V gene encodes CDR1 LGHNA and CDR2 YSLEER. The CDR3 coding sequence is TGCGCCAGCAGCCAAGCACCCGGGACAGGCTACGAGCAGTACTTC. Its translation is CASSQAPGTGYEQYF.

This clone was observed once. V gene TRBV2 combines with J gene TRBJ2-1; tentative D call: TRBD1 (6 bases). V lost 1 base to trimming and J lost 8 bases, with 9 bases between them. Germline V gene lookup returns CDR1 SNHLY and CDR2 FYNNEI. The CDR3 is 13 amino acids. This CDR3 reads CASSEGQVDEQFF. The CDR3 DNA sequence: TGTGCCAGCAGTGAAGGACAGGTGGATGAGCAGTTCTTC.

The V gene is TRBV7-9, the J gene TRBJ2-1, with TRBD2 identical over 8 bases. This CDR3 spans 15 amino acids. CDR1 SEHNR and CDR2 FQNEAQ come from the germline V gene (reference sequence). Trimming took 6 bases from V and 0 from J; bases not matched to a gene: 4. CDR3 nucleotides: TGTGCCAGCAGGACTAGCGCTAGCTCCTACAATGAGCAGTTCTTC. Translation: CASRTSASSYNEQFF. Full variable domain (remainder filled in from reference TRBV7-9 and TRBJ2-1): DTGVSQNPRHKITKRGQNVTFRCDPISEHNRLYWYRQTLGQGPEFLTYFQNEAQLEKSRLLSDRFSAERPKGSFSTLEIQRTEQGDSAMYLCASRTSASSYNEQFFGPGTRLTVL.